The sample holds a few counts of the clone carrying this TCR beta chain. The CDR3 is 14 residues long. Germline CDR1 SGHAT, CDR2 FQNNGV. Losses at the gene ends were 4 bases for V and 0 bases for J; bases not matched to a gene: 2. The data are from a study of blood T cell repertoires in COVID-19. Assay: immunoSEQ multiplex PCR; the TCRdb copy retains only in-frame clones and omits some. The sample shows around 200,000 clones, 80% to 90% of them seen only once. The clonotype comes from a woman aged 50 to 65 with acute or convalescent COVID-19. This sequence joins TRBV11-2 and TRBJ2-7; 8 bases are shared with TRBD1. The specimen was peripheral blood. The CDR3 bases are TGTGCCAGCAGCTACGGACAGGGCTCCTACGAGCAGTACTTC. It encodes CASSYGQGSYEQYF.